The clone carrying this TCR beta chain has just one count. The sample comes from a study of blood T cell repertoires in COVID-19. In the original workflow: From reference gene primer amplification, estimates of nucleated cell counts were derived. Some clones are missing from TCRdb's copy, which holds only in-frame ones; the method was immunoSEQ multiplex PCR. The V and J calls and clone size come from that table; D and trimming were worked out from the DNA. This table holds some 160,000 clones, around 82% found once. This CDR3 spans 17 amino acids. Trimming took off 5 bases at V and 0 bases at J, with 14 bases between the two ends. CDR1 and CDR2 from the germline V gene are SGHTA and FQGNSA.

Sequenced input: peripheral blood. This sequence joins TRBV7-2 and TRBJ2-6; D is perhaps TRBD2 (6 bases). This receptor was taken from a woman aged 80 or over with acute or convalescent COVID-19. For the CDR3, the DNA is TGTGCCAGCAGCCCGTGGGGGGTTGGCTCTGGGGCCAACGTCCTGACTTTC. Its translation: CASSPWGVGSGANVLTF.